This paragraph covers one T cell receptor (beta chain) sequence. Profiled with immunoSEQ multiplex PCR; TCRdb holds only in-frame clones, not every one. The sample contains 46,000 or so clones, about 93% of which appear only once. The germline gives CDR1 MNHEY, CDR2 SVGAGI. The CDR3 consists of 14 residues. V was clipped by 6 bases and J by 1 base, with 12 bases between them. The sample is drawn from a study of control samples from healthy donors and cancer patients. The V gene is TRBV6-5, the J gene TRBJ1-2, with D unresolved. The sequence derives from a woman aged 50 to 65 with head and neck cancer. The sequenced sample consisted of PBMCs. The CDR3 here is CASSVTAINYGYTF. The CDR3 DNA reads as TGTGCCAGCAGCGTTACAGCGATTAACTATGGCTACACCTTC.